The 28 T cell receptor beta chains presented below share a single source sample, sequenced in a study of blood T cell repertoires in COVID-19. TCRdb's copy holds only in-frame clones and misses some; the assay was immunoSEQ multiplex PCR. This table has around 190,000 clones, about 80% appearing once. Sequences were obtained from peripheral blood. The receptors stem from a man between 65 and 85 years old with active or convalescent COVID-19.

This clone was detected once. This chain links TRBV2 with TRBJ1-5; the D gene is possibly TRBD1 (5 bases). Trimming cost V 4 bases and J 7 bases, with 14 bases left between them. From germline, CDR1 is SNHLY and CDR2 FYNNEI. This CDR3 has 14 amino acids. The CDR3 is CASSGLDTRQPQHF. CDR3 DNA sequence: TGTGCCAGCAGTGGCCTGGACACGCGACAGCCCCAGCATTTT.

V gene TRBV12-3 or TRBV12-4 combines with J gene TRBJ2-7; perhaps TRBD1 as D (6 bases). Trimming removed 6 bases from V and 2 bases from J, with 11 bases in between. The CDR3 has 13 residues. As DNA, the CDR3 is TGTGCCAGCAGCACCAGGGGTACCTACGAGCAGTACTTC. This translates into CASSTRGTYEQYF.

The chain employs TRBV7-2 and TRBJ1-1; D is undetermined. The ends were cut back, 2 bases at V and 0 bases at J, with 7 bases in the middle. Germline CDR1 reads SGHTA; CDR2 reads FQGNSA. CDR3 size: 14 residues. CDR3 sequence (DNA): TGTGCCAGCAGCTTAATGGCGGTGAACACTGAAGCTTTCTTT. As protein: CASSLMAVNTEAFF.

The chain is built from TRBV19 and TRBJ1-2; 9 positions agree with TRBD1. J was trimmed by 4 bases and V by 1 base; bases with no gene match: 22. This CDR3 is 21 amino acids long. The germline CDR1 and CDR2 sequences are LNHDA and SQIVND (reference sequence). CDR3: CASSIALFSTGTGWFGYGYTF. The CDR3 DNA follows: TGTGCCAGTAGTATAGCCCTATTTTCGACCGGGACAGGGTGGTTCGGCTATGGCTACACCTTC.

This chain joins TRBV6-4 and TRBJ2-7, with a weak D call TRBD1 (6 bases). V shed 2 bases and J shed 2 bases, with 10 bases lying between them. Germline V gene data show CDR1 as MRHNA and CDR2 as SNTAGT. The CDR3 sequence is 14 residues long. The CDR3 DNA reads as TGTGCCAGCAGTGACGCGACAGGAACCTACGAGCAGTACTTC. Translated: CASSDATGTYEQYF.

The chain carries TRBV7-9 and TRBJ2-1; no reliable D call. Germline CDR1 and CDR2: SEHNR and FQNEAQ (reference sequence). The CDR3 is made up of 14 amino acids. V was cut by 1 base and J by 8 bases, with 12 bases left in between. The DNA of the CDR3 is TGTGCCAGCAGCTTAGGAGGCTCCTCGGATGAGCAGTTCTTC. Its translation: CASSLGGSSDEQFF.

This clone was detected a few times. CDR3 region: CASSAGGVASGNVEQFF. The CDR3 DNA follows: TGTGCCAGCAGCGCAGGAGGGGTTGCTAGCGGGAACGTTGAGCAGTTCTTC. The chain links TRBV9 to TRBJ2-1; the match to TRBD2 covers 9 bases. CDR1 is SGDLS and CDR2 is YYNGEE in the germline V gene. The length of the CDR3 is 17 residues. V dropped 3 bases and J dropped 9; count of bases not matched to a gene: 16.

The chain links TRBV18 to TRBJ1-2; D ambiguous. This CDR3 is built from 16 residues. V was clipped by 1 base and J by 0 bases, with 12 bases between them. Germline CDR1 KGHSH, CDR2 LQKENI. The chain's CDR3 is CASSPQEELANYGYTF. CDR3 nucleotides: TGTGCCAGCTCACCACAAGAAGAGTTAGCTAACTATGGCTACACCTTC.

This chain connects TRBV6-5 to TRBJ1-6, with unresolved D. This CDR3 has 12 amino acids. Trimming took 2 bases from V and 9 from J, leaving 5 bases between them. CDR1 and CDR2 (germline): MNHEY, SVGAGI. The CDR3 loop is CASSYGSSPLHF. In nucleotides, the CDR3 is TGTGCCAGCAGTTACGGGAGTTCACCCCTCCACTTT.

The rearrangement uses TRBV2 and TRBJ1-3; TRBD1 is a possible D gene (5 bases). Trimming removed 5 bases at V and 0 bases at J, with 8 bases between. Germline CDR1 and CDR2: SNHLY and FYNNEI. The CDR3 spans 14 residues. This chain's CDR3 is CASSYQGSGNTIYF. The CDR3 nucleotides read TGTGCCAGCAGTTACCAGGGCTCTGGAAACACCATATATTTT.

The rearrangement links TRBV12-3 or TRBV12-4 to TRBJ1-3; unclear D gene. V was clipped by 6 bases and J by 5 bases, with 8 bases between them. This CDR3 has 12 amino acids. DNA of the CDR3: TGTGCCAGCAGCATCCTAAGAAACACCATATATTTT. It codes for CASSILRNTIYF.

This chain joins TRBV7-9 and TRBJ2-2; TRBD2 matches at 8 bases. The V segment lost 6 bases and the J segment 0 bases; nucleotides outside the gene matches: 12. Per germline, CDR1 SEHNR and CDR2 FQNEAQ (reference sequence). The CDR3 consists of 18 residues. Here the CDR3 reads CASREFGLAGSNTGELFF. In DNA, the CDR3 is TGTGCCAGCAGGGAGTTTGGACTAGCAGGCTCGAACACCGGGGAGCTGTTTTTT.

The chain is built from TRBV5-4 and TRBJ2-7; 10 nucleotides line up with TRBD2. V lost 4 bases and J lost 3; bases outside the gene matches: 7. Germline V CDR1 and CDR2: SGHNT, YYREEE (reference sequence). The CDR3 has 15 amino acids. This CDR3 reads CASSTSGGAYYEQYF. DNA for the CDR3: TGTGCCAGCAGCACAAGCGGGGGGGCCTACTACGAGCAGTACTTC.

CDR3 loop: CASSQTPGMGSYNEQFF. The CDR3 nucleotides read TGCGCCAGCAGCCAAACCCCGGGAATGGGTTCCTACAATGAGCAGTTCTTC. V gene TRBV4-3 combines with J gene TRBJ2-1, with D perhaps TRBD2 (5 bases). This CDR3 is 17 amino acids long. Germline assignment: CDR1 LGHNA and CDR2 YSLEER. V was pared by 2 bases and J by 1 base, with 15 bases between.

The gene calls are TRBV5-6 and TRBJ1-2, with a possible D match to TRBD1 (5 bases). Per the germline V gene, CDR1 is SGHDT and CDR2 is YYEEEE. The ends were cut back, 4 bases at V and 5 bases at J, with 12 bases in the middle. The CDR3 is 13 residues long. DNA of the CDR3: TGTGCCAGCAGCCGCGGGGGGGAATATGGCTACACCTTC. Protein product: CASSRGGEYGYTF.

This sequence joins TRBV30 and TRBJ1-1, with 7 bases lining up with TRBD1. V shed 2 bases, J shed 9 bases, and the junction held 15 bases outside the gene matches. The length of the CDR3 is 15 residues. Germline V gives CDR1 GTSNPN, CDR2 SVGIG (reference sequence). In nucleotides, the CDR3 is TGTGCCTGGAGTCTCCCTAAGGCCGGGACAGTGAAAGCTTTCTTT. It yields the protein CAWSLPKAGTVKAFF.

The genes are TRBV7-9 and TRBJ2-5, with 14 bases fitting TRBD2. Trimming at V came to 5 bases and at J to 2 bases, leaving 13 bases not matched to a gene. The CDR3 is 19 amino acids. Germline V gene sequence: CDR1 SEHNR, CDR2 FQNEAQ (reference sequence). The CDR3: CASSVVGLAGGAKQETQYF. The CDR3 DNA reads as TGTGCCAGCAGCGTAGTTGGACTAGCGGGGGGCGCGAAACAAGAGACCCAGTACTTC.

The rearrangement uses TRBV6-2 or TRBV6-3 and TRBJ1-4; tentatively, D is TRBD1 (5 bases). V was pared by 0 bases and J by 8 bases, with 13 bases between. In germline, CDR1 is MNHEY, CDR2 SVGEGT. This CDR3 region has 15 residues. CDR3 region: CASSYSHGQAEKLFF. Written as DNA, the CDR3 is TGTGCCAGCAGTTACTCTCATGGACAAGCCGAAAAACTGTTTTTT.

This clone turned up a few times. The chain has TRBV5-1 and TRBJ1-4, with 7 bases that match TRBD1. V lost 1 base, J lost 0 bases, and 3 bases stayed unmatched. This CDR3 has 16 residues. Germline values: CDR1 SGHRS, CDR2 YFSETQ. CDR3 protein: CASSLTGDATNEKLFF. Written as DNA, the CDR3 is TGCGCCAGCAGCTTGACAGGGGACGCAACTAATGAAAAACTGTTTTTT.

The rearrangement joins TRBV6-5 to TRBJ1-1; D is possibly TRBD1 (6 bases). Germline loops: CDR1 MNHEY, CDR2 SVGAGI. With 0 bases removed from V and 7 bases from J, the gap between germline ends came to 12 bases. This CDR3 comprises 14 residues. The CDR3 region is CASSYSRARGEAFF. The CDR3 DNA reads TGTGCCAGCAGTTACTCAAGGGCCAGGGGTGAAGCTTTCTTT.

As DNA, the CDR3 is TGCGCCAGCAGCCAAGAAGCTGCGCGGGGGCCACAAGAGACCCAGTACTTC. This translates into CASSQEAARGPQETQYF. The chain combines TRBV4-1 with TRBJ2-5; a weak D match, TRBD2 (7 bases). The CDR3 length is 17 residues. V lost 0 bases, J lost 2 bases, and 16 bases lay in between. Per germline, CDR1 MGHRA and CDR2 YSYEKL.

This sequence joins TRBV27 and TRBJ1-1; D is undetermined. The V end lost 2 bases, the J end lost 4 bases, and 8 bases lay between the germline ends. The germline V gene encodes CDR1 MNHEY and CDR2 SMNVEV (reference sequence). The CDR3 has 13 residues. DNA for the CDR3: TGTGCCAGCAGTTTAACGGGTAGCACTGAAGCTTTCTTT. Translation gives CASSLTGSTEAFF.

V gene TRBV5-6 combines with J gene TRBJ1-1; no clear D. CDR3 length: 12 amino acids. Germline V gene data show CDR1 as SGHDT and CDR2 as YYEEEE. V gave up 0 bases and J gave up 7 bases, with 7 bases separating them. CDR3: CASSLALNEAFF. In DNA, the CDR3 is TGTGCCAGCAGCTTGGCCTTAAATGAAGCTTTCTTT.

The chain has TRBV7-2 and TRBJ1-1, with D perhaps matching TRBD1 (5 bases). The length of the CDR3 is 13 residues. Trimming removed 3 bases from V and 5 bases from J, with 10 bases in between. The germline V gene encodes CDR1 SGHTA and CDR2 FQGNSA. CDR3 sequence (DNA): TGTGCCAGCAGCTTCGACAGTGAGACTGAAGCTTTCTTT. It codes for CASSFDSETEAFF.

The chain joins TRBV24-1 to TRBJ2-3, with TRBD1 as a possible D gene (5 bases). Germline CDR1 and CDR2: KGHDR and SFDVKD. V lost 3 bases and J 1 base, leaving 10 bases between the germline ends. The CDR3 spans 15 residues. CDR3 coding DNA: TGTGCCACCAGTGATGCCCAGGGCCGCACAGATACGCAGTATTTT. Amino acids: CATSDAQGRTDTQYF.

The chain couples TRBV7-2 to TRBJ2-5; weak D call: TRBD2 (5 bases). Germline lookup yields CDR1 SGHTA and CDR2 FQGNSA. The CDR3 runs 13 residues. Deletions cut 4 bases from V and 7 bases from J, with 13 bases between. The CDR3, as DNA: TGTGCCAGCAGCTCCGCTCGGGGTGGGACCCAGTACTTC. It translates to CASSSARGGTQYF.

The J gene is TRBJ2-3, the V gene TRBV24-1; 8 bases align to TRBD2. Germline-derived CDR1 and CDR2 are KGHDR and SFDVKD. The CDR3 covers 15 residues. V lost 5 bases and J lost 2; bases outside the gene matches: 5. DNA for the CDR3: TGTGCCACCAGTGGAGGTAGCGGGACCACAGATACGCAGTATTTT. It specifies CATSGGSGTTDTQYF.

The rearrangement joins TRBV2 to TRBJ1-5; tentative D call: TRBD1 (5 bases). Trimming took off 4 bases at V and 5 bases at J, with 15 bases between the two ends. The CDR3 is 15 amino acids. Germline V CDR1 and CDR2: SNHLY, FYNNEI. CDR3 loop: CASSGGRLSDQPQHF. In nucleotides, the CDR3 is TGTGCCAGCAGTGGGGGCCGTCTTAGTGATCAGCCCCAGCATTTT. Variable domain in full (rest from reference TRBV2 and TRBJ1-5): EPEVTQTPSHQVTQMGQEVILRCVPISNHLYFYWYRQILGQKVEFLVSFYNNEISEKSEIFDDQFSVERPDGSNFTLKIRSTKLEDSAMYFCASSGGRLSDQPQHFGDGTRLSIL.